The next 24 T cell receptor beta chains were all read from a single sample in a study of cytomegalovirus exposure and HLA in healthy donors. It was with 60 Vbeta and 13 Jbeta primers that the PCR ran. The protocol was immunoSEQ multiplex PCR, while the TCRdb copy is restricted to in-frame clones and leaves out a portion. The sample contains some 110,000 clones, about 70% of which appear only once. Source material: PBMCs. Every receptor here comes from a man under 40 in good health and CMV-seropositive.

CDR3: CASRGSQETQYF. The CDR3 nucleotides read TGTGCCAGCAGAGGGAGCCAAGAGACCCAGTACTTC. The genes are TRBV6-6 and TRBJ2-5; D may be TRBD2 (5 bases). Germline lookup yields CDR1 MNHNY and CDR2 SVGAGI (reference sequence). This CDR3 contains 12 residues. V was clipped by 6 bases and J by 1 base, with 6 bases between them.

The rearrangement uses TRBV19 and TRBJ2-2, with a tentative D call TRBD1 (5 bases). Germline V gene data show CDR1 as LNHDA and CDR2 as SQIVND (reference sequence). The CDR3 sequence is 15 residues long. Between the trimmed V and J ends, which lost 8 bases and 1 base, there was a span of 14 bases. In nucleotides, the CDR3 is TGTGCCAGTTCCCGACAGACTCTGAACACCGGGGAGCTGTTTTTT. This encodes CASSRQTLNTGELFF. Supplemented by reference TRBV19 and TRBJ2-2, the full variable domain reads DGGITQSPKYLFRKEGQNVTLSCEQNLNHDAMYWYRQDPGQGLRLIYYSQIVNDFQKGDIAEGYSVSREKKESFPLTVTSAQKNPTAFYLCASSRQTLNTGELFFGEGSRLTVL.

Comments on this clone: The CDR3 carries no conserved terminal phenylalanine or tryptophan, so it likely arises from a read error. No DNA is shown, since the ends of the CDR3 on it are uncertain; the CDR3 is the one TCRdb lists. The V gene is TRBV21-1, the J gene TRBJ2-3; the D call in the table, TRBD2, was not verified against the DNA. TRBV21-1 is classified as a pseudogene. The CDR3 has 12 residues if both end residues are counted. The CDR3 sequence: CASSTGLGVAKA.

J is TRBJ2-7 and V is TRBV28; TRBD2 is a possible D gene (5 bases). Per germline, CDR1 MDHEN and CDR2 SYDVKM. The CDR3 spans 14 residues. With 6 bases removed from V and 3 bases from J, the gap between germline ends came to 15 bases. The CDR3 region is CASSWGGGGYEQYV. The CDR3 nucleotides are TGTGCCAGCAGCTGGGGTGGAGGAGGCTACGAGCAGTACGTC.

The chain carries TRBV7-2 and TRBJ2-7; the match to TRBD2 covers 8 bases. The CDR3 loop spans 18 amino acids. The J segment lost 3 bases and the V segment lost 5 bases, leaving 18 bases of the junction unmatched. Germline V CDR1 and CDR2: SGHTA, FQGNSA. CDR3 sequence: CASSLPPGGGPLHYEQYF. In DNA form, the CDR3 reads TGTGCCAGCAGCCTCCCGCCCGGCGGGGGGCCACTACACTACGAGCAGTACTTC.

A single count supports this clone. The rearrangement links TRBV30 to TRBJ2-1; 8 bases are a match to TRBD2. Germline V gene sequence: CDR1 GTSNPN, CDR2 SVGIG (reference sequence). After removal of 5 bases from V and 7 bases from J, the junction contained 10 bases not matched to a gene. CDR3 length equals 14 residues. The DNA of the CDR3 is TGTGCCTGGTCTCTGATAGCGGGAAAAAATGAGCAGTTCTTC. It yields the protein CAWSLIAGKNEQFF.

The chain uses TRBV5-1 and TRBJ1-1; D is unclear. V was cut by 2 bases and J by 9 bases, with 14 bases left in between. The CDR3 runs 13 residues. Germline CDR1 and CDR2: SGHRS and YFSETQ. The CDR3: CASSFGSGEQAFF. In nucleotides, the CDR3 is TGCGCCAGCAGCTTTGGCAGCGGGGAGCAAGCTTTCTTT.

The rearrangement joins TRBV28 to TRBJ1-1; the match to TRBD1 covers 7 bases. V dropped 8 bases and J dropped 4; count of bases not matched to a gene: 7. This CDR3 spans 13 amino acids. Per the germline V gene, CDR1 is MDHEN and CDR2 is SYDVKM. The CDR3 spells CASAAQGGTEAFF. Written as DNA, the CDR3 is TGTGCCAGCGCCGCTCAGGGGGGCACTGAAGCTTTCTTT.

In its sample, this clone was seen a few times. The CDR3, as DNA: TGTGCCAGCAGTGCGACAGGGTTGGTTGTTTGGGTTTTCAAGTCTCGGTACGAGCAGTACGTC. Translating it yields CASSATGLVVWVFKSRYEQYV. The J gene is TRBJ2-7, the V gene TRBV2; TRBD1 agrees at 7 bases. Trimming took 4 bases from V and 4 from J; bases not matched to a gene: 28. The germline V gene encodes CDR1 SNHLY and CDR2 FYNNEI. CDR3 size: 21 residues.

The V and J genes are TRBV6-5 and TRBJ2-3; TRBD1 aligns across 8 bases. From germline, CDR1 is MNHEY and CDR2 SVGAGI. The CDR3 length is 14 residues. V trimming: 4 bases; J trimming: 3 bases; junction bases outside the gene matches: 3. This CDR3 is CASSSGGGTDTQYF. In nucleotides, the CDR3 is TGTGCCAGCAGTTCAGGGGGCGGGACAGATACGCAGTATTTT.

Comments on this clone: The germline gene is not matched at one end of the junction; a read error may be the cause. The chain carries TRBV7-8 and TRBJ2-1; D may be TRBD2 (6 bases). The CDR3 contains 13 residues. The germline V gene encodes CDR1 SGHVS and CDR2 FQNEAQ. The CDR3 sequence is CVVAGRGYNEQFF. CDR3 nucleotides: TGCGTCGTCGCGGGGCGAGGCTACAATGAGCAGTTCTTC.

This clone was counted a single time. The gene calls are TRBV29-1 and TRBJ2-1, with 8 bases fitting TRBD1. The CDR3 extends over 18 amino acids. The V gene end was trimmed by 0 bases and the J gene end by 5 bases; junction bases not matched to a gene: 15. In germline, CDR1 is SQVTM, CDR2 ANQGSEA. CDR3 loop: CSVEDFRTGKVQNNEQFF. The CDR3 DNA follows: TGCAGCGTTGAAGATTTTCGGACAGGGAAAGTTCAGAACAATGAGCAGTTCTTC.

This rearrangement joins TRBV6-5 to TRBJ1-1; D gene uncertain. This CDR3 has 13 residues. V shed 7 bases and J shed 0 bases, with 9 bases lying between them. Germline V gives CDR1 MNHEY, CDR2 SVGAGI. The CDR3 DNA sequence: TGTGCCAGCAAAGGAGGCCTGAACACTGAAGCTTTCTTT. Translation gives CASKGGLNTEAFF.

V is TRBV19 and J is TRBJ1-2, with 11 positions matching TRBD1. CDR3 length: 15 amino acids. Germline loops: CDR1 LNHDA, CDR2 SQIVND (reference sequence). V dropped 5 bases and J dropped 4; count of bases not matched to a gene: 6. The chain's CDR3 is CASSPGTGGFYGYTF. CDR3 bases: TGTGCCAGTAGTCCCGGGACAGGGGGGTTCTATGGCTACACCTTC.

This clone has only a few counts. The genes are TRBV28 and TRBJ1-2; tentatively, D is TRBD1 (6 bases). V dropped 6 bases and J dropped 7 bases, with 27 bases sitting between them. CDR3 length: 17 residues. Germline V gene lookup returns CDR1 MDHEN and CDR2 SYDVKM. CDR3 protein: CASRIEGVQGKYRGYTF. The CDR3 DNA reads as TGTGCCAGCAGGATCGAGGGGGTACAGGGTAAATATCGTGGCTACACCTTC.

This chain links TRBV6-5 with TRBJ1-1; D not resolved. CDR3 size: 15 residues. CDR1 is MNHEY and CDR2 is SVGAGI in the germline V gene. V was pared by 2 bases and J by 1 base, with 11 bases between. The DNA of the CDR3 is TGTGCCAGCAGTTACGGTGGGCGGGGGAACACTGAAGCTTTCTTT. Its protein is CASSYGGRGNTEAFF.

The chain has TRBV25-1 and TRBJ2-3; TRBD2 matches at 8 bases. CDR1 is MGHDK and CDR2 is SYGVNS in the germline V gene. The CDR3 loop spans 16 amino acids. The J segment lost 1 base and the V segment lost 1 base, leaving 4 bases of the junction unmatched. The DNA of the CDR3 is TGTGCCAGCAGTGAATTTACAGCGGGGGGCACAGATACGCAGTATTTT. It yields the protein CASSEFTAGGTDTQYF.

The chain couples TRBV30 to TRBJ2-7; D possibly corresponds to TRBD1 (6 bases). There are 11 residues in the CDR3. Trimming left V 8 bases short and J 3 bases short, with 11 bases between. From germline, CDR1 is GTSNPN and CDR2 SVGIG (reference sequence). The CDR3 sequence is CAIQGGYEQYF. In nucleotides, the CDR3 is TGTGCCATACAGGGCGGCTACGAGCAGTACTTC.

CDR3 DNA sequence: TGTGCCAGCAGTCGACAGACCCCAGAGACCCAGTACTTC. It codes for CASSRQTPETQYF. The J gene is TRBJ2-5, the V gene TRBV6-5; D is possibly TRBD1 (5 bases). Trimming pared 5 bases from V and 4 bases from J, leaving 11 bases between. This CDR3 spans 13 amino acids. CDR1 MNHEY and CDR2 SVGAGI come from the germline V gene.

The chain links TRBV28 to TRBJ1-2; 11 bases are shared with TRBD1. This CDR3 contains 16 residues. The V gene's germline CDR1 is MDHEN and CDR2 SYDVKM. V shed 8 bases, J shed 6 bases, and the junction held 14 bases outside the gene matches. CDR3 sequence reads: CASGARDRGRMDGYTF. The DNA for the CDR3 is TGTGCCAGCGGGGCCCGGGACAGGGGGAGGATGGATGGCTACACCTTC.

The J gene is TRBJ2-2, the V gene TRBV9; 9 nucleotides line up with TRBD2. With V trimmed by 4 bases and J by 7 bases, 14 bases remained unmatched. CDR1 is SGDLS and CDR2 is YYNGEE in the germline V gene. The CDR3 loop spans 17 amino acids. CDR3 sequence reads: CASSTPGLAVQDGELFF. In nucleotides, the CDR3 is TGTGCCAGCAGCACACCGGGACTAGCAGTTCAGGACGGGGAGCTGTTTTTT.

The V and J genes are TRBV5-4 and TRBJ2-3, with 8 bases fitting TRBD1. Trimming at V came to 2 bases and at J to 2 bases, leaving 7 bases not matched to a gene. Germline CDR1 SGHNT, CDR2 YYREEE (reference sequence). The CDR3 has 16 residues. The DNA of the CDR3 is TGTGCCAGCAGCTTTGGGACAGGAACAGCCACAGATACGCAGTATTTT. Its translation is CASSFGTGTATDTQYF.

The CDR3 DNA sequence: TGCGCCAGCAGCAGAAATACCAGAACTAATGAAAAACTGTTTTTT. It translates to CASSRNTRTNEKLFF. The gene calls are TRBV5-1 and TRBJ1-4; D remains ambiguous. This CDR3 region has 15 residues. V shed 4 bases and J shed 1 base, with 11 bases lying between them. Germline assignment: CDR1 SGHRS and CDR2 YFSETQ.

This clone showed up just a few times. The V call is TRBV30, the J call TRBJ1-2; D possibly corresponds to TRBD1 (5 bases). The germline V gene has CDR1 GTSNPN and CDR2 SVGIG (reference sequence). The V end lost 4 bases, the J end lost 2 bases, and 14 bases lay between the germline ends. There are 14 residues in the CDR3. The CDR3 loop reads CAWIALGGNYGYTF. As DNA, the CDR3 is TGTGCCTGGATCGCTCTGGGGGGGAACTATGGCTACACCTTC.